These T cell receptor beta chains were read from a single sample in a study of tumor-infiltrating lymphocytes in glioblastoma multiforme. Each CDR3 protein gets one entry after TCRdb re-called the multiplex PCR reads with MiXCR. The data hold 9,500 to 13,000 distinct CDR3 sequences, with roughly 70% observed a single time. Sequencing was carried out using brain tumor tissue. The receptors were sampled from a male donor with glioblastoma. Each CDR3 is given with its conserved first and last residue. The D gene is left open where the match is weak. Rows give clone size only sometimes, using once, few, many, or a class for an expanded clone.

.,.,TRBV6-1,13,TRBJ2-7,TGTGCCAGCGGTCGGATAGGGGACTACGAGCAGTACTTC,CASGRIGDYEQYF
.,.,TRBV11-2,15,TRBJ2-7,TGTGCCAGCAGCTACTCTAGCCTAGCACTATATGAGCAGTATTTC,CASSYSSLALYEQYF
.,.,TRBV5-4,14,TRBJ1-2,TGTGCCAGCAGCTTGGATCGGGGGATGAGTGGCTACACCTTC,CASSLDRGMSGYTF
TRBD2,.,TRBV10-3,15,TRBJ2-5,TGTGCCATCGGGGGTAGCGGGAGTTCCAGGGAGACCCAGTACTTC,CAIGGSGSSRETQYF
TRBD1,medium-sized,TRBV29-1,13,TRBJ2-7,TGCAGCGTTGAGCCCCAGGGGGCGGGCGAGCAGTACTTC,CSVEPQGAGEQYF
.,.,TRBV11-2,15,TRBJ2-7,TGTGCCAGCAGCTTAGATCCGACCCGCTCCTACGAGCAGTACTTC,CASSLDPTRSYEQYF
TRBD1,.,TRBV6-5,13,TRBJ1-2,TGTGCCAGCTGTACGCAGGGGGTGGCTGGCTACACCTTC,CASCTQGVAGYTF
.,.,TRBV5-5,13,TRBJ2-7,TGTGCCAGCAGCCTCGGACAGAATTACGAGCAGTACTTC,CASSLGQNYEQYF
.,medium-sized,TRBV7-9,15,TRBJ2-2,TGTGCCAGCAGCTTAGAAGAGGTTGGCACCGGGGAGCTGTTTTTT,CASSLEEVGTGELFF
.,.,TRBV6-1,14,TRBJ1-2,TGTGCCAGCAGTGGAACGGGGGGCGGCTATGGCTACACCTTC,CASSGTGGGYGYTF
.,medium-sized,TRBV5-6,13,TRBJ2-7,TGTGCCAGCAGCCTCCAGGGGGGCTACGAGCAGTACTTC,CASSLQGGYEQYF
TRBD1,many,TRBV24-1,15,TRBJ2-1,TGTGCCACCAGTGATAAGAAGACAGGGTCCGATGAGCAGTTCTTC,CATSDKKTGSDEQFF
.,.,TRBV6-6,13,TRBJ1-2,TGTGCCAGCAGCCCAGGTGCCTTCGGTGGCTACACCTTC,CASSPGAFGGYTF
.,.,TRBV20-1,12,TRBJ2-7,TGCAGTGCTAGCAGGGAAGGGTACGAGCAGTACTTC,CSASREGYEQYF
.,.,TRBV20-1,19,TRBJ2-4,TGCAGTGCTGGAGACCCGGACAGAGGGATTCGGAATGCCAAAAACATTCAGTACTTC,CSAGDPDRGIRNAKNIQYF
.,.,TRBV4-1,14,TRBJ2-6,TGCGCCAGCAGCCTCGACTCTGGGGCCAATGTCCTGACTTTC,CASSLDSGANVLTF
TRBD2,.,TRBV6-5,16,TRBJ2-7,TGTGCCAGCAGTTACGCAAAACATGGCGGGGGGCTCGAGCAATACTTC,CASSYAKHGGGLEQYF
TRBD1,.,TRBV20-1,14,TRBJ2-3,TGCAGCGCTAGCGAGGACAGGGCGGCAGAAACGCAGTATTTT,CSASEDRAAETQYF
.,.,TRBV11-2,16,TRBJ1-1,TGTGCCAGCAGGTCTATTCAAGGGGTTGGGGACACTGAAGCTTTCTTT,CASRSIQGVGDTEAFF
.,.,TRBV12-3/TRBV12-4,16,TRBJ2-3,TGTGCCAGCACCCCCCTAGCATGTTGGGGTGGAGATACGCAGTATTTT,CASTPLACWGGDTQYF
TRBD1,.,TRBV20-1,15,TRBJ2-7,TGCAGTGCCACGGACAGGGCTGTAGGGACCTACGAGCAGTACTTC,CSATDRAVGTYEQYF
.,.,TRBV10-3,13,TRBJ2-4,TGTGCCATCGGTGAAGACAAGGGGAACATTCAGTACTTC,CAIGEDKGNIQYF
TRBD1,few,TRBV2,15,TRBJ2-5,TGTGCCAGCAGGCCTCGACAGGGGGCCCGGGAGACCCAGTACTTC,CASRPRQGARETQYF
.,.,TRBV11-2,17,TRBJ2-1,TGTGCCAGCAGCTTAGGCCTGACCAACCCCACCTACAATGAGCAGTTCTTC,CASSLGLTNPTYNEQFF
.,.,TRBV6-5,13,TRBJ2-5,TGTGTCAGCAATCCTCTACCCCTCACGACCCAGTACTTC,CVSNPLPLTTQYF
TRBD1,.,TRBV11-2,17,TRBJ2-1,TGTGTCAGCAGCTTAGCAGTAAGGGGGCCTTCGCGCAATGGGCAGTTATTC,CVSSLAVRGPSRNGQLF
.,.,TRBV6-5,16,TRBJ2-7,TGTGCCAGCAGTTACACAAAACTTGGTGGGGGGCTTGAGCAGTACTTC,CASSYTKLGGGLEQYF